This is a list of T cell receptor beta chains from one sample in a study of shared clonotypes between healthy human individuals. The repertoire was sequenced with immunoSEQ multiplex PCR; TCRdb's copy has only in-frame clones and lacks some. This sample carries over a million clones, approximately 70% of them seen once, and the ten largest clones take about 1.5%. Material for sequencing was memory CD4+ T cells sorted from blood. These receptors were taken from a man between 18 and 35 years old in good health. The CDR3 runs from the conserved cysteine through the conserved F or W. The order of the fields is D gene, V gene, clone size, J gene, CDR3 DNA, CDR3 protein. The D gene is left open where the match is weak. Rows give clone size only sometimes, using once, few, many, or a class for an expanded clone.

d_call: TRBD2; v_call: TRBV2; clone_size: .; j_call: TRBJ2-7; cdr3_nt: TGTGCCACCCGTGTTAGCGGGAGCCCGGGCGAGCAGTACTTC; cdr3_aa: CATRVSGSPGEQYF
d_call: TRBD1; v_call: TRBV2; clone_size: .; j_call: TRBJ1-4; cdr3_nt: TGTGCCAGCCAACCCGGGACAGCGATTGAAGAAAAACTGTTTTTT; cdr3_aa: CASQPGTAIEEKLFF
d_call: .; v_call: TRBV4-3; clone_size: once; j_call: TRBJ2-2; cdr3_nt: TGCGCCAGCAGCCAAGGCGGGGCGGCGACCGGGGAGCTGTTTTTT; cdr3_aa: CASSQGGAATGELFF
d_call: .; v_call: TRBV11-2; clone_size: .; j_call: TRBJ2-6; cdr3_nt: TGTGCCAGCAGCTTAGCTTTCTCTGGGGCCAACGTCCTGACTTTC; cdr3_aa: CASSLAFSGANVLTF
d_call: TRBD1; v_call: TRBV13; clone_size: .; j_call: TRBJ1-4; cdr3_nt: TGTGCCAGCAGCCTCCGGGACAGGGGCGAAAAACTGTTTTTT; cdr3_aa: CASSLRDRGEKLFF
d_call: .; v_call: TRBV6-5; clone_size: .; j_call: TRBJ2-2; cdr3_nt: TGTGCCAGCAGTTACTCGGCCCGAGGCCCCGGGGAGCTGTTTTTT; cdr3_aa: CASSYSARGPGELFF
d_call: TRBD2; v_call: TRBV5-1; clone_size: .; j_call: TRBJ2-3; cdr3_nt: TGCGCCAGCGGTTCCCCCGCGGGGGGGCTGAGCACAGATACGCAGTATTTT; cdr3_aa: CASGSPAGGLSTDTQYF
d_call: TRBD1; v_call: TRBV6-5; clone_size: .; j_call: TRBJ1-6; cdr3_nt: TGTGCCAGCAAGGACAGGGAGAATTCACCCCTCCACTTT; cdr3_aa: CASKDRENSPLHF
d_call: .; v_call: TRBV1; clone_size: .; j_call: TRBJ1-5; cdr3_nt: TGCACCAGCAGCCAAGAATATACCGGGTTGAGACAGCCCCAGCATTTT; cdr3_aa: CTSSQEYTGLRQPQHF
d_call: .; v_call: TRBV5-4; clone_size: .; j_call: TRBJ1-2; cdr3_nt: TGTGCCAGCAGCTTGGGAGCTACAACTAACTATGGCTACACCTTC; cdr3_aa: CASSLGATTNYGYTF
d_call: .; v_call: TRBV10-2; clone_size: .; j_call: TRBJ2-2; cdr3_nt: TGCGCCAGCAGAGTTGGCTACCTTAACACCGGGGAGCTGTTTTTT; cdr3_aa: CASRVGYLNTGELFF
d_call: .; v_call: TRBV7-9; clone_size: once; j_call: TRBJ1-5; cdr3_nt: TGTGCCAGCAGCGCGGTGGGGGGAGGCAATCAGCCCCAGCATTTT; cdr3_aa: CASSAVGGGNQPQHF
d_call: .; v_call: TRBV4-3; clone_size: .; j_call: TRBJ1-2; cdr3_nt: TGCGCCAGCAGCCATGTCTCAGGACAGAAGGCCTATGGCTACACCTTC; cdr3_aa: CASSHVSGQKAYGYTF
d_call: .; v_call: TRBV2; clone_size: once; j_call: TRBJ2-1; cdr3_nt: TGTGCCAGCAGTGAAGCGCTTATGGCATACAATGAGCAGTTCTTC; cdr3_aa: CASSEALMAYNEQFF
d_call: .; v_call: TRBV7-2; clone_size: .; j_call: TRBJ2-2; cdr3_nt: TGTGCCAGCAGCTTAGCGCCCTGGAGGGGCGCCGGGGAGCTGTTTTTT; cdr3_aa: CASSLAPWRGAGELFF
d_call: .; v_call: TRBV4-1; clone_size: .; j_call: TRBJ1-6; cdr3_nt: TGCGCCAGCAGTGCCCAGGGGCCATCACCCCTCCACTTT; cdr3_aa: CASSAQGPSPLHF